This passage covers 31 T cell receptor beta chains from one sample sequenced in a study of blood T cell repertoires in COVID-19. Data came from immunoSEQ multiplex PCR; TCRdb stores just in-frame clones and leaves some out. The sample records over 30,000 clones, roughly four fifths being singletons. The material sequenced was peripheral blood. Receptors were obtained from a man aged 80 or over with active or convalescent COVID-19.

CDR3 in amino acids: CASSDTGLIGNTIYF. The CDR3 coding sequence is TGTGCCAGCAGTGATACAGGGTTGATCGGAAACACCATATATTTT. This chain joins TRBV6-1 and TRBJ1-3; D perhaps matches TRBD1 (6 bases). The germline V gene has CDR1 MNHNS and CDR2 SASEGT. The CDR3 has 15 amino acids. V lost 3 bases and J 4 bases, leaving 13 bases between the germline ends.

The chain links TRBV12-3 or TRBV12-4 to TRBJ2-1; 8 nucleotides agree with TRBD2. This CDR3 is built from 12 residues. Trimming cost V 7 bases and J 15 bases; bases outside gene matches: 11. The CDR3 reads CASTPTSERVFF. Here the CDR3 DNA reads TGTGCCAGCACCCCGACTAGCGAAAGGGTGTTCTTC.

The chain is built from TRBV28 and TRBJ2-1; D may be TRBD2 (5 bases). CDR3 length: 17 residues. Trimming pared 5 bases from V and 0 bases from J, leaving 17 bases between. Germline V gene sequence: CDR1 MDHEN, CDR2 SYDVKM. CDR3 in DNA: TGTGCCAGCAGTCTCTCCGTTAGCCGGGGCTCCTACAATGAGCAGTTCTTC. As protein: CASSLSVSRGSYNEQFF.

This chain connects TRBV9 to TRBJ2-5, with TRBD2 matching 7 bases. Germline V gives CDR1 SGDLS, CDR2 YYNGEE. The CDR3 runs to 17 residues. V shed 3 bases, J shed 1 base, and the junction held 12 bases outside the gene matches. As DNA, the CDR3 is TGTGCCAGCAGCGAGGATGGGACTAACGGCAGCCAAGAGACCCAGTACTTC. It yields the protein CASSEDGTNGSQETQYF. Variable domain in full (rest from reference TRBV9 and TRBJ2-5): DSGVTQTPKHLITATGQRVTLRCSPRSGDLSVYWYQQSLDQGLQFLIQYYNGEERAKGNILERFSAQQFPDLHSELNLSSLELGDSALYFCASSEDGTNGSQETQYFGPGTRLLVL.

The chain has TRBV30 and TRBJ2-2; D might be TRBD1 (7 bases). V dropped 3 bases and J dropped 5 bases, with 10 bases sitting between them. The CDR3 covers 13 residues. The germline V gene encodes CDR1 GTSNPN and CDR2 SVGIG (reference sequence). CDR3 loop: CAWRTGRTGELFF. CDR3 DNA: TGTGCCTGGAGGACAGGGAGGACCGGGGAGCTGTTTTTT.

The rearrangement links TRBV30 to TRBJ1-3; a weak D match, TRBD1 (6 bases). Germline V lookup: CDR1 GTSNPN, CDR2 SVGIG (reference sequence). V was pared by 4 bases and J by 0 bases, with 10 bases between. The CDR3 covers 14 residues. Here the CDR3 reads CAWNRGGSGNTIYF. The CDR3 DNA sequence: TGTGCCTGGAATCGAGGGGGCTCTGGAAACACCATATATTTT. Complete variable domain (other parts from reference TRBV30 and TRBJ1-3): SQTIHQWPATLVQPVGSPLSLECTVEGTSNPNLYWYRQAAGRGLQLLFYSVGIGQISSEVPQNLSASRPQDRQFILSSKKLLLSDSGFYLCAWNRGGSGNTIYFGEGSWLTVV.

This clone was counted a single time. The chain has TRBV7-8 and TRBJ1-1, with D perhaps TRBD1 (5 bases). The CDR3 has 15 amino acids. CDR1 is SGHVS and CDR2 is FQNEAQ in the germline V gene. The V and J ends lost 5 bases and 0 bases respectively, with 13 bases between them. This CDR3 is CASSRDRLVNTEAFF. CDR3 nucleotides: TGTGCCAGCAGCCGGGACCGACTAGTGAACACTGAAGCTTTCTTT.

The sample holds a few counts of this clone. This chain connects TRBV28 to TRBJ2-7, with 7 nucleotides matching TRBD2. V lost 4 bases and J lost 6; bases outside the gene matches: 3. This CDR3 is built from 12 residues. Per germline, CDR1 MDHEN and CDR2 SYDVKM. The CDR3 loop is CASSSGGGEQYF. The CDR3 DNA follows: TGTGCCAGCAGTTCGGGGGGTGGCGAGCAGTACTTC.

V gene TRBV24-1 combines with J gene TRBJ2-3, with D perhaps matching TRBD2 (5 bases). Trimming removed 3 bases at V and 2 bases at J, with 11 bases between. CDR1 KGHDR and CDR2 SFDVKD come from the germline V gene. The CDR3 length is 15 residues. The CDR3 DNA sequence: TGTGCCACCAGTGATAAACGGGGTTACACAGATACGCAGTATTTT. Its protein is CATSDKRGYTDTQYF.

The rearrangement joins TRBV5-1 to TRBJ1-2; D is unresolved. The V gene's germline CDR1 is SGHRS and CDR2 YFSETQ. Trimming took 0 bases from V and 3 from J, leaving 6 bases between them. The CDR3 totals 13 residues. For the CDR3, the DNA is TGCGCCAGCAGCTTGGATACTGACTATGGCTACACCTTC. Translation gives CASSLDTDYGYTF.

This clone was seen only once. This chain joins TRBV5-1 and TRBJ2-3, with D tentatively TRBD1 (6 bases). The length of the CDR3 is 13 residues. The V and J ends lost 2 bases and 6 bases respectively, with 10 bases between them. Germline values: CDR1 SGHRS, CDR2 YFSETQ. This CDR3 reads CASSFGTTDTQYF. The CDR3 DNA reads TGCGCCAGCAGCTTCGGGACAACGGATACGCAGTATTTT.

V usage is TRBV30 and J usage is TRBJ2-5; no reliable D call. The CDR3 runs 13 residues. Germline CDR1 reads GTSNPN; CDR2 reads SVGIG (reference sequence). V was pared by 0 bases and J by 7 bases, with 12 bases between. Here the CDR3 DNA reads TGTGCCTGGAGTGTCTTTAGCTTGGGGACCCAGTACTTC. Its translation: CAWSVFSLGTQYF.

There are a few counts of this clone. J is TRBJ1-1 and V is TRBV25-1; D gene unclear. V lost 2 bases and J lost 2, with 12 bases in between. This CDR3 is built from 15 residues. The germline gives CDR1 MGHDK, CDR2 SYGVNS. The CDR3 region has the DNA TGTGCCAGCAGTGAAAACCGGGTTGCAAACACTGAAGCTTTCTTT. This translates into CASSENRVANTEAFF. Using reference TRBV25-1 and TRBJ1-1 for the parts outside the CDR3, the full variable domain is EADIYQTPRYLVIGTGKKITLECSQTMGHDKMYWYQQDPGMELHLIHYSYGVNSTEKGDLSSESTVSRIRTEHFPLTLESARPSHTSQYLCASSENRVANTEAFFGQGTRLTVV.

This clone was detected only a few times. CDR3 in DNA: TGTGCCAGCAGTGCAGTTAACACCGGGGAGCTGTTTTTT. Protein: CASSAVNTGELFF. V is TRBV28 and J is TRBJ2-2; D not resolved. V dropped 5 bases and J dropped 2 bases, with 6 bases sitting between them. Germline CDR1 is MDHEN and CDR2 is SYDVKM. The CDR3 spans 13 residues.

V usage is TRBV18 and J usage is TRBJ2-1; TRBD2 aligns across 12 bases. Germline-derived CDR1 and CDR2 are KGHSH and LQKENI. This CDR3 has 16 amino acids. With 2 bases clipped from V and 10 bases from J, the junction kept 9 bases outside the gene matches. CDR3 in DNA: TGTGCCAGCTCACCATCGACTAGCGGGAGAAAGGGAGAGCAGTTCTTC. It specifies CASSPSTSGRKGEQFF.

The chain links TRBV4-1 to TRBJ1-4; a weak D match, TRBD1 (5 bases). Trimming pared 4 bases from V and 4 bases from J, leaving 7 bases between. The CDR3 length is 13 residues. Germline V gene data show CDR1 as MGHRA and CDR2 as YSYEKL. The CDR3 spells CASSPRVNEKLFF. The CDR3 region has the DNA TGCGCCAGCAGCCCCAGGGTTAATGAAAAACTGTTTTTT.

This chain uses TRBV10-3 with TRBJ2-2; 7 positions agree with TRBD1. This CDR3 spans 16 amino acids. J was trimmed by 6 bases and V by 2 bases; bases with no gene match: 9. Germline CDR1 reads ENHRY; CDR2 reads SYGVKD. The CDR3 DNA sequence: TGTGCCATCAGTGAGACCGACAGGGCGGAGGCCGGGGAGCTGTTTTTT. This codes for CAISETDRAEAGELFF.

V usage is TRBV11-3 and J usage is TRBJ2-1; 7 nucleotides align to TRBD2. CDR1 is SGHNT and CDR2 is YENEEA in the germline V gene. Trimming at V came to 4 bases and at J to 8 bases, leaving 8 bases not matched to a gene. This CDR3 has 14 residues. CDR3 sequence: CASSSQAGLDEQFF. The CDR3 bases are TGTGCCAGCAGCTCCCAAGCGGGACTCGATGAGCAGTTCTTC.

The chain combines TRBV30 with TRBJ2-3; D gene uncertain. The CDR3 consists of 13 residues. V lost 4 bases and J 2 bases, leaving 10 bases between the germline ends. Germline V gene sequence: CDR1 GTSNPN, CDR2 SVGIG (reference sequence). Written as DNA, the CDR3 is TGTGCCTGGAAGAGCTTAACCACAGATACGCAGTATTTT. It encodes CAWKSLTTDTQYF.

This clone showed up just once. The chain carries TRBV3-1 (or the pseudogene TRBV3-2) and TRBJ2-1; a possible D gene is TRBD2 (6 bases). The CDR3 spans 13 residues. V dropped 0 bases and J dropped 9 bases, with 9 bases sitting between them. In germline, CDR1 is LGHDT, CDR2 YNNKEL (reference sequence). CDR3 sequence: CASSQDGAGEQFF. CDR3 coding DNA: TGTGCCAGCAGCCAAGATGGAGCGGGTGAGCAGTTCTTC.

In DNA, the CDR3 is TGTGCCAGCAGTTTAGGGAGGGCCACTGAAGCTTTCTTT. It is translated as CASSLGRATEAFF. This chain joins TRBV27 and TRBJ1-1, with D hard to call. Germline assignment: CDR1 MNHEY and CDR2 SMNVEV (reference sequence). The CDR3 totals 13 residues. V lost 2 bases, J lost 4 bases, and 8 bases lay in between.

The gene calls are TRBV28 and TRBJ2-4; tentative D call: TRBD1 (6 bases). The ends were cut back, 6 bases at V and 2 bases at J, with 20 bases in the middle. Germline V CDR1 and CDR2: MDHEN, SYDVKM. The CDR3 has 17 amino acids. CDR3 DNA: TGTGCCAGCAGATCCCCCAGGGGCGATATCTCCAAAAACATTCAGTACTTC. Protein sequence: CASRSPRGDISKNIQYF.

In this sample, this clone turned up once. The CDR3 protein is CASSSGQSYNEQFF. The DNA for the CDR3 is TGTGCCAGCAGTTCCGGACAGTCCTACAATGAGCAGTTCTTC. The chain recombines TRBV28 with TRBJ2-1; D might be TRBD1 (6 bases). The V end lost 4 bases, the J end lost 1 base, and 8 bases lay between the germline ends. The CDR3 covers 14 residues. The germline CDR1 and CDR2 sequences are MDHEN and SYDVKM.

The DNA of the CDR3 is TGTGCCAGCAGCCAAGGACAGGGGGCAGGTCAGCCCCAGCATTTT. Translating it yields CASSQGQGAGQPQHF. This chain uses TRBV4-2 with TRBJ1-5, with TRBD1 identical over 10 bases. The germline V gene has CDR1 LGHNA and CDR2 YNFKEQ. Germline trimming cut 1 base from V and 6 bases from J; bases unmatched to any gene: 3. This CDR3 comprises 15 residues.

The chain links TRBV7-9 to TRBJ1-6; no reliable D call. Germline V gives CDR1 SEHNR, CDR2 FQNEAQ (reference sequence). Trimming removed 5 bases at V and 5 bases at J, with 10 bases between. CDR3 length equals 14 residues. CDR3 loop: CASSPDTDNSPLHF. The CDR3, as DNA: TGTGCCAGCAGCCCAGACACCGATAATTCACCCCTCCACTTT.

V usage is TRBV21-1 and J usage is TRBJ1-4; TRBD1, as called in the table, went unchecked against the DNA. TRBV21-1 is noted as a pseudogene. The CDR3 is 18 residues long. The CDR3, as DNA: TGTGCCAGCACCCTTCTTAAGGGGCGGCCAGAAACCTATGAAAAACTGTTTTTT. As protein: CASTLLKGRPETYEKLFF.

The chain is built from TRBV21-1 and TRBJ2-7; the table's D call of TRBD1 was not tested on the DNA. TRBV21-1 constitutes a pseudogene. The CDR3 is made up of 15 amino acids. The CDR3 bases are TGTGCCAGCAGCAAAGAACAGATCAACTCCTACGAGCAGTACTTC. It translates to CASSKEQINSYEQYF.

The V call is TRBV5-1, the J call TRBJ2-1; 8 bases match TRBD1. Trimming at V came to 0 bases and at J to 5 bases, leaving 4 bases not matched to a gene. Per the germline V gene, CDR1 is SGHRS and CDR2 is YFSETQ. This CDR3 is built from 15 residues. The CDR3 here is CASSLAAGGHNEQFF. CDR3 sequence (DNA): TGCGCCAGCAGCTTGGCGGCAGGGGGCCACAATGAGCAGTTCTTC.

The chain uses TRBV2 and TRBJ1-2, with 10 bases lining up with TRBD1. Germline V gene lookup returns CDR1 SNHLY and CDR2 FYNNEI. J lost 3 bases, V lost 7 bases, and 5 bases had no gene match. CDR3 length: 14 residues. The CDR3 DNA is TGTGCCAGCACACGGACAGGGGGGGACTATGGCTACACCTTC. It specifies CASTRTGGDYGYTF.

The chain has TRBV10-3 and TRBJ2-1; D is unresolved. Germline V gene data show CDR1 as ENHRY and CDR2 as SYGVKD. The CDR3 loop spans 15 amino acids. The V end lost 6 bases, the J end lost 7 bases, and 19 bases lay between the germline ends. The CDR3 protein is CAIRSEAPFANEQFF. The CDR3 DNA follows: TGTGCCATCAGGTCAGAGGCCCCCTTTGCGAATGAGCAGTTCTTC.

The chain has TRBV6-6 and TRBJ1-2, with 9 bases fitting TRBD1. J was trimmed by 6 bases and V by 10 bases; bases with no gene match: 12. The CDR3 is made up of 14 amino acids. From germline, CDR1 is MNHNY and CDR2 SVGAGI (reference sequence). The CDR3 protein is CATSPGQGIDGYTF. CDR3 bases: TGTGCCACCAGCCCCGGACAGGGGATCGATGGCTACACCTTC.